The rows below give T cell receptor beta chains drawn from one sample of a study of somatic mutations in cytotoxic T cells in rheumatoid arthritis. The table came from immunoSEQ multiplex PCR; TCRdb's copy has only in-frame clones and leaves some out. This table has around 6,300 clones, about 72% appearing once. The source material was CD8+ T cells sorted from blood. The receptors originated from a woman between 50 and 59 years old in good health. CDR3s include the opening cysteine and the closing phenylalanine or tryptophan. A D gene is named only where the DNA matches it firmly. Rows give clone size only sometimes, using once, few, many, or a class for an expanded clone.

clone size: -; J gene: TRBJ1-6; D gene: -; CDR3 length: 14; V gene: TRBV6-5; CDR3 protein: CASSPGPAGSPLHF; CDR3 DNA: TGTGCCAGCAGTCCCGGGCCCGCGGGTTCACCCCTCCACTTT
clone size: once; J gene: TRBJ2-1; D gene: -; CDR3 length: 14; V gene: TRBV5-1; CDR3 protein: CASSFRRGANEQFF; CDR3 DNA: TGTGCCAGCAGCTTTCGCCGGGGGGCGAATGAGCAGTTCTTC
clone size: once; J gene: TRBJ2-3; D gene: -; CDR3 length: 12; V gene: TRBV11-3; CDR3 protein: CASSPYTDTQYF; CDR3 DNA: TGTGCCAGCAGCCCGTACACAGATACGCAGTATTTT
clone size: -; J gene: TRBJ2-3; D gene: -; CDR3 length: 15; V gene: TRBV19; CDR3 protein: CASSLLRASTDTQYF; CDR3 DNA: TGTGCCAGTAGTTTGCTGCGGGCGAGCACAGATACGCAGTATTTT
clone size: -; J gene: TRBJ1-1; D gene: -; CDR3 length: 13; V gene: TRBV7-8; CDR3 protein: CASHRGANTEALF; CDR3 DNA: TGTGCCAGCCACCGGGGGGCGAACACTGAAGCTCTCTTT
clone size: -; J gene: TRBJ1-6; D gene: TRBD1; CDR3 length: 20; V gene: TRBV15; CDR3 protein: CATSREERGQIFSYNSPLHF; CDR3 DNA: TGTGCCACCAGCAGAGAGGAGAGGGGACAGATCTTCTCCTATAATTCACCCCTCCACTTT
clone size: few; J gene: TRBJ1-1; D gene: -; CDR3 length: 13; V gene: TRBV27; CDR3 protein: CASSAVKGPEAFF; CDR3 DNA: TGTGCCAGCAGTGCCGTGAAGGGGCCTGAAGCTTTCTTT
clone size: few; J gene: TRBJ2-2; D gene: -; CDR3 length: 12; V gene: TRBV19; CDR3 protein: CASREYTGELFF; CDR3 DNA: TGTGCCAGTCGGGAATACACCGGGGAGCTGTTTTTT
clone size: few; J gene: TRBJ2-3; D gene: -; CDR3 length: 17; V gene: TRBV4-3; CDR3 protein: CASSQDFGGHSTDTQYF; CDR3 DNA: TGCGCCAGCAGCCAAGATTTCGGGGGGCATAGCACAGATACGCAGTATTTT
clone size: -; J gene: TRBJ1-1; D gene: -; CDR3 length: 15; V gene: TRBV18; CDR3 protein: CASSPDVGRGTEAFF; CDR3 DNA: TGTGCCAGCTCACCCGATGTGGGGCGCGGCACTGAAGCTTTCTTT
clone size: -; J gene: TRBJ1-1; D gene: TRBD1; CDR3 length: 17; V gene: TRBV11-2; CDR3 protein: CASIMRQGPPGYTEAFF; CDR3 DNA: TGTGCCAGCATCATGAGACAGGGACCGCCGGGGTACACTGAAGCTTTCTTT
clone size: -; J gene: TRBJ2-2; D gene: TRBD2; CDR3 length: 15; V gene: TRBV5-1; CDR3 protein: CASSLAGGHTGELFF; CDR3 DNA: TGCGCCAGCAGCTTGGCGGGGGGGCACACCGGGGAGCTGTTTTTT
clone size: few; J gene: TRBJ2-3; D gene: -; CDR3 length: 12; V gene: TRBV9; CDR3 protein: CASSYYTDTQYF; CDR3 DNA: TGTGCCAGCAGCTACTACACAGATACGCAGTATTTT
clone size: -; J gene: TRBJ2-1; D gene: TRBD2; CDR3 length: 16; V gene: TRBV7-8; CDR3 protein: CASSLGTGLALYEQFF; CDR3 DNA: TGTGCCAGCAGCTTAGGGACGGGACTAGCGTTATATGAGCAGTTCTTC
clone size: -; J gene: TRBJ1-1; D gene: -; CDR3 length: 12; V gene: TRBV6-1; CDR3 protein: CASLVGGTEAFF; CDR3 DNA: TGTGCCAGCCTTGTCGGGGGCACTGAAGCTTTCTTT
clone size: -; J gene: TRBJ2-7; D gene: -; CDR3 length: 14; V gene: TRBV2; CDR3 protein: CASREVSNGVQQYF; CDR3 DNA: TGTGCCAGCAGGGAGGTATCAAACGGGGTGCAGCAGTACTTC
clone size: -; J gene: TRBJ2-1; D gene: -; CDR3 length: 16; V gene: TRBV7-9; CDR3 protein: CASSRNQGAPYNEQFF; CDR3 DNA: TGTGCCAGCAGCCGAAATCAGGGTGCCCCCTACAATGAGCAGTTCTTC
clone size: -; J gene: TRBJ1-4; D gene: -; CDR3 length: 14; V gene: TRBV5-6; CDR3 protein: CASSPGSLGEKLFF; CDR3 DNA: TGTGCCAGCAGCCCCGGGAGCCTGGGTGAAAAACTGTTTTTT
clone size: -; J gene: TRBJ2-3; D gene: -; CDR3 length: 14; V gene: TRBV6-5; CDR3 protein: CASSYAGLRDTQYF; CDR3 DNA: TGTGCCAGCAGTTACGCCGGATTGAGGGATACGCAGTATTTT
clone size: -; J gene: TRBJ2-1; D gene: TRBD1; CDR3 length: 15; V gene: TRBV6-4; CDR3 protein: CASSDSGTGGNEQFF; CDR3 DNA: TGTGCCAGCAGTGACTCCGGGACAGGGGGCAATGAGCAGTTCTTC
clone size: -; J gene: TRBJ1-2; D gene: TRBD1; CDR3 length: 14; V gene: TRBV25-1; CDR3 protein: CASSEDDRAYGYTF; CDR3 DNA: TGTGCCAGCAGTGAGGACGACAGGGCCTATGGCTACACCTTC
clone size: few; J gene: TRBJ2-1; D gene: TRBD1; CDR3 length: 16; V gene: TRBV5-6; CDR3 protein: CASSGRDRGSYNEQFF; CDR3 DNA: TGTGCCAGCAGCGGACGGGACAGGGGGTCCTACAATGAGCAGTTCTTC
clone size: once; J gene: TRBJ2-3; D gene: -; CDR3 length: 13; V gene: TRBV14; CDR3 protein: CASSQYSTDTQYF; CDR3 DNA: TGTGCCAGCAGCCAATACTCTACGGATACGCAGTATTTT
clone size: few; J gene: TRBJ1-2; D gene: -; CDR3 length: 16; V gene: TRBV29-1; CDR3 protein: CSVDQGLLAGDYGYTF; CDR3 DNA: TGCAGCGTTGATCAAGGTTTATTGGCCGGGGACTATGGCTACACCTTC
clone size: -; J gene: TRBJ2-3; D gene: TRBD1; CDR3 length: 16; V gene: TRBV4-3; CDR3 protein: CASSHSGTGAEDTQYF; CDR3 DNA: TGCGCCAGCAGCCACTCCGGGACAGGGGCTGAAGATACGCAGTATTTT
clone size: few; J gene: TRBJ1-1; D gene: -; CDR3 length: 11; V gene: TRBV2; CDR3 protein: CASWSSPEAFF; CDR3 DNA: TGTGCCAGCTGGTCTAGCCCTGAAGCTTTCTTT
clone size: few; J gene: TRBJ2-7; D gene: TRBD2; CDR3 length: 15; V gene: TRBV9; CDR3 protein: CASSVASGKSYEQYF; CDR3 DNA: TGTGCCAGCAGCGTAGCTAGCGGGAAATCCTACGAGCAGTACTTC
clone size: once; J gene: TRBJ2-7; D gene: -; CDR3 length: 14; V gene: TRBV13; CDR3 protein: CASSLGRGKDEQYF; CDR3 DNA: TGTGCCAGCAGCTTAGGGCGGGGAAAAGACGAGCAGTACTTC
clone size: -; J gene: TRBJ1-1; D gene: -; CDR3 length: 14; V gene: TRBV11-3; CDR3 protein: CASSLVQGHTEAFF; CDR3 DNA: TGTGCCAGCAGCTTAGTCCAGGGGCATACTGAAGCTTTCTTT
clone size: -; J gene: TRBJ1-2; D gene: -; CDR3 length: 19; V gene: TRBV4-3; CDR3 protein: CASSQDLGGSPELDYGYTF; CDR3 DNA: TGCGCCAGCAGCCAAGATCTCGGGGGGAGCCCCGAATTAGACTATGGCTACACCTTC
clone size: -; J gene: TRBJ1-2; D gene: -; CDR3 length: 13; V gene: TRBV6-5; CDR3 protein: CASSYKGAPGYTF; CDR3 DNA: TGTGCCAGCAGTTACAAAGGGGCGCCCGGCTACACCTTC
clone size: -; J gene: TRBJ1-3; D gene: -; CDR3 length: 16; V gene: TRBV9; CDR3 protein: CASSVEQGPSGNTIYF; CDR3 DNA: TGTGCCAGCAGCGTAGAGCAGGGGCCCTCTGGAAACACCATATATTTT
clone size: -; J gene: TRBJ2-6; D gene: -; CDR3 length: 18; V gene: TRBV4-3; CDR3 protein: CASSQDRGRISGANVLTF; CDR3 DNA: TGCGCCAGCAGCCAAGATAGGGGCAGAATCTCTGGGGCCAACGTCCTGACTTTC
clone size: large; J gene: TRBJ2-5; D gene: -; CDR3 length: 16; V gene: TRBV4-3; CDR3 protein: CASSQDGWGDQETQYF; CDR3 DNA: TGCGCCAGCAGCCAAGATGGTTGGGGGGACCAAGAGACCCAGTACTTC
clone size: -; J gene: TRBJ1-2; D gene: -; CDR3 length: 12; V gene: TRBV7-8; CDR3 protein: CASSPYRDGYTF; CDR3 DNA: TGTGCCAGCAGCCCCTATCGTGATGGCTACACCTTC
clone size: -; J gene: TRBJ2-6; D gene: TRBD1; CDR3 length: 18; V gene: TRBV7-9; CDR3 protein: CASSSRDRGFSGANVLTF; CDR3 DNA: TGTGCCAGCAGCTCTCGGGACAGGGGCTTCTCTGGGGCCAACGTCCTGACTTTC
clone size: -; J gene: TRBJ2-7; D gene: -; CDR3 length: 13; V gene: TRBV11-2; CDR3 protein: CASSLDKPYEQYF; CDR3 DNA: TGTGCCAGCAGCTTAGATAAACCCTACGAGCAGTACTTC
clone size: -; J gene: TRBJ2-5; D gene: -; CDR3 length: 15; V gene: TRBV11-2; CDR3 protein: CASSLVRGEEETQYF; CDR3 DNA: TGTGCCAGCAGCTTAGTACGCGGTGAGGAAGAGACCCAGTACTTC
clone size: -; J gene: TRBJ1-3; D gene: -; CDR3 length: 13; V gene: TRBV10-1; CDR3 protein: CASSSVSGNTIYF; CDR3 DNA: TGCGCCAGCAGTTCCGTCTCTGGAAACACCATATATTTT
clone size: -; J gene: TRBJ2-7; D gene: -; CDR3 length: 12; V gene: TRBV2; CDR3 protein: CASSGDKYEQYF; CDR3 DNA: TGTGCCAGCAGTGGGGACAAGTACGAGCAGTACTTC
clone size: -; J gene: TRBJ2-1; D gene: -; CDR3 length: 14; V gene: TRBV7-2; CDR3 protein: CASTYQGFGNEQFF; CDR3 DNA: TGTGCCAGCACCTACCAGGGTTTTGGGAATGAGCAGTTCTTC
clone size: -; J gene: TRBJ1-5; D gene: -; CDR3 length: 15; V gene: TRBV4-2; CDR3 protein: CASSQEEGSNQPQHF; CDR3 DNA: TGTGCCAGCAGCCAAGAAGAGGGTTCTAATCAGCCCCAGCATTTT
clone size: -; J gene: TRBJ2-2; D gene: -; CDR3 length: 16; V gene: TRBV27; CDR3 protein: CASSLGRERVTGELFF; CDR3 DNA: TGTGCCAGCAGTTTGGGGCGGGAACGGGTCACCGGGGAGCTGTTTTTT
clone size: medium-sized; J gene: TRBJ1-6; D gene: -; CDR3 length: 15; V gene: TRBV5-1; CDR3 protein: CASSTAGVYNSPLHF; CDR3 DNA: TGCGCCAGCAGCACCGCAGGGGTGTACAATTCACCCCTCCACTTT
clone size: once; J gene: TRBJ2-1; D gene: -; CDR3 length: 11; V gene: TRBV13; CDR3 protein: CASSRVGEQFF; CDR3 DNA: TGTGCCAGCAGCCGGGTGGGTGAGCAGTTCTTC
clone size: -; J gene: TRBJ1-1; D gene: TRBD1; CDR3 length: 14; V gene: TRBV27; CDR3 protein: CASSFGQGSAEAFF; CDR3 DNA: TGTGCCAGCAGTTTTGGACAGGGTTCCGCTGAAGCTTTCTTT
clone size: -; J gene: TRBJ1-1; D gene: TRBD1; CDR3 length: 15; V gene: TRBV5-4; CDR3 protein: CASSLGTGVITEAFF; CDR3 DNA: TGTGCCAGCAGCTTGGGGACAGGGGTTATCACTGAAGCTTTCTTT
clone size: -; J gene: TRBJ1-6; D gene: TRBD1; CDR3 length: 16; V gene: TRBV7-8; CDR3 protein: CASSSPLGQGNSPLHF; CDR3 DNA: TGTGCCAGCAGCTCCCCACTAGGACAGGGTAATTCACCCCTCCACTTT
clone size: -; J gene: TRBJ2-2; D gene: -; CDR3 length: 13; V gene: TRBV29-1; CDR3 protein: CSVDRGNTGELFF; CDR3 DNA: TGCAGCGTTGACAGGGGGAACACCGGGGAGCTGTTTTTT